These T cell receptor beta chains were read from a single sample in a study of blood T cells in healthy people across ages. TCRdb processed the 5' RACE reads anew with MiXCR; each CDR3 protein has one entry. The data show about 640,000 distinct CDR3 sequences, roughly 30% seen once. Sequenced material: blood. The receptors were sampled from a woman of 80 years or more in good health. The CDR3 runs from the conserved cysteine through the conserved F or W.

>TRBJ2-2|TRBV11-3
CASSPEGSGELFF
>TRBJ2-1|TRBV6-2/TRBV6-3
CASSPTGRNNEQFF
>TRBJ2-6|TRBV15
CATSRGPSGANVLTF
>TRBJ1-1|TRBV7-2
CASSTGPNTEAFF
>TRBJ1-5|TRBV7-2
CASSLRQGVDNQPQHF
>TRBJ2-3|TRBV28
CASLREWTDTQYF
>TRBJ2-7|TRBV10-3
CAIRTGANSYEQYF
>-|TRBV20-1
CGATDLDREYEQYF
>TRBJ2-3|TRBV11-3
CASSWGTAQDTQYF
>TRBJ2-3|TRBV12-3/TRBV12-4
CASSFPRGLLRADAQYF
>TRBJ2-7|TRBV20-1
CSGLRGADYEQYF
>TRBJ1-2|TRBV12-3/TRBV12-4
CASSSSQGTARATF